The 4 T cell receptor beta chains listed next were all sequenced from one sample in a study of identical twins. TCRdb re-analysed the 5' RACE reads in MiXCR, keeping a single row per CDR3 protein. The sample has 200,000 to 250,000 distinct CDR3 sequences; less than 8% are singletons. These data were also filed under a second study, of yellow fever vaccine responses in identical twins.

Sequenced input: memory (CD45RO+) T cells sorted from blood. These receptors all come from a young woman in good health.

This clonotype was counted at least ten times. The rearrangement uses TRBV27 and TRBJ2-6; D uncertain. The CDR3 length is 16 residues. Germline V gene lookup returns CDR1 MNHEY and CDR2 SMNVEV (reference sequence). Trimming took off 5 bases at V and 0 bases at J, with 11 bases between the two ends. CDR3 in DNA: TGTGCCAGCAGTAAGAATACAGCCTCTGGGGCCAACGTCCTGACTTTC. Translation: CASSKNTASGANVLTF.

This clonotype was found a few times. The genes are TRBV7-9 and TRBJ2-1, with TRBD2 identical over 15 bases. CDR1 SEHNR and CDR2 FQNEAQ come from the germline V gene (reference sequence). CDR3 length: 13 residues. Here the CDR3 reads CAGTSGGYNEQFF. The CDR3 nucleotides read TGTGCGGGGACTAGCGGGGGGTACAATGAGCAGTTCTTC.

Many counts were recorded for this clonotype. The chain employs TRBV29-1 and TRBJ2-7; D unclear. V was pared by 2 bases and J by 8 bases, with 10 bases between. The length of the CDR3 is 11 residues. The germline gives CDR1 SQVTM, CDR2 ANQGSEA. The CDR3 sequence: CSVERDNKQYF. CDR3 DNA sequence: TGCAGCGTTGAACGTGACAACAAGCAGTACTTC.

This clonotype has only a few counts. This chain connects TRBV27 to TRBJ2-5; no firm D call. CDR3 length: 12 residues. The germline V gene encodes CDR1 MNHEY and CDR2 SMNVEV (reference sequence). V was shortened by 10 bases and J by 0 bases, with 9 bases between the two germline ends. The CDR3 spells CANGPDQETQYF. CDR3 bases: TGTGCCAACGGGCCCGACCAAGAGACCCAGTACTTC.